This T cell receptor beta chain was obtained from a study of blood T cell repertoires in COVID-19. Study-level background: The samples span acute and convalescent COVID-19 from the United States, Italy and Spain.

Per the authors' pipeline: Amplifying reference gene primers gave estimates of nucleated cell counts. TCRdb keeps only in-frame clones here, not all; method: immunoSEQ multiplex PCR. The V and J calls and the clone size are those of that table, but D and trimming were determined from the DNA. This sample has approximately 60,000 clones, with approximately 90% found just once. Seattle enrolled patients during active infection and tracked them longitudinally. Germline CDR1 LNHDA, CDR2 SQIVND (reference sequence). The V and J ends lost 5 bases and 2 bases, in that order; junction bases with no gene match: 11. The CDR3 is 16 amino acids.

Material: peripheral blood. The chain employs TRBV19 and TRBJ1-1; 7 bases match TRBD1. The clonotype originates from an elderly woman with COVID-19, enrolled during active disease. The CDR3 reads CASSPTPGQRNTEAFF. As DNA, the CDR3 is TGTGCCAGTAGTCCCACTCCGGGACAGAGAAACACTGAAGCTTTCTTT.